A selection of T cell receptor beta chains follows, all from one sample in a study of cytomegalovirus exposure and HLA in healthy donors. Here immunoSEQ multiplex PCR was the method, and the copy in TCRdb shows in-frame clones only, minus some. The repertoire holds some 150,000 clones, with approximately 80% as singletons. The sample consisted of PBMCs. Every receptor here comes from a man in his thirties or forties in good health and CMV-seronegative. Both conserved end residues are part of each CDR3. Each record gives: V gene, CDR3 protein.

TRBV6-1,CASSGSKASQWQGGELFF
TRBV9,CASSVVRNEQFF
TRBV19,CASSPSGTEAFF
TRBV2,CATPGSLGSGANVLTF
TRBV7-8,CASSLERRYEAFF
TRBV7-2,CASSSPLYNSPLHF
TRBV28,CASTPLGQGISYEQYF
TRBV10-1,CASKNDGEAFF
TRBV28,CASSPVDRVGGGYTF
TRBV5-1,CASSWDKDNEQFF
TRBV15,CATSRGAMREIPETQYF
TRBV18,CASSQKTGGIGFSYEQYF
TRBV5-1,CASSRAGQGDNEQFF
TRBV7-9,CASSPQARRVRYGYTF
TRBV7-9,CASSPSNRDFNEQFF
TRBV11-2,CASSSWGGGPFFYEQYF
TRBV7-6,CASSYRDRGGEKLFF
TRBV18,CASSPEGDYGYTF
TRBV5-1,CASSQFGRTASGNTIYF
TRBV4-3,CASSQEGGLLDTEAFF
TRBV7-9,CASSSQAYGQYF
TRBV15,CATSRGDTNTEAFF
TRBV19,CASSPGEGREAFF
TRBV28,CASSFNGRGIF
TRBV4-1,CASSPWDSQDTQYF
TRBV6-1,CASSGTSNYEQYF
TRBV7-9,CASSLPLENTIYF
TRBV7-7,CASSSRTFSEQYF
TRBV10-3,CAIKGGNWANTEAFF
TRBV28,CASRMEQGPNQPQHF
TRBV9,CASSSNPQGAYGYTF
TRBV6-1,CASNLSGELFF
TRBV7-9,CASSSWTSVSTDTQYF
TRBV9,CASSVPREATSTDTQYF
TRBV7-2,CASSRGLAEETQYF
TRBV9,CASSVAGHGVGDEQYF
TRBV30,CAWIVGGLAYGYTF
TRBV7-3,CASSLKGDLGDEQFF
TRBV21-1,CASSHRTGGEGEAFF
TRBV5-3,CARSPDRESSYEQYF
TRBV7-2,CASSSIARAAENYEQYF
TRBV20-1,CSATGDQPQHF